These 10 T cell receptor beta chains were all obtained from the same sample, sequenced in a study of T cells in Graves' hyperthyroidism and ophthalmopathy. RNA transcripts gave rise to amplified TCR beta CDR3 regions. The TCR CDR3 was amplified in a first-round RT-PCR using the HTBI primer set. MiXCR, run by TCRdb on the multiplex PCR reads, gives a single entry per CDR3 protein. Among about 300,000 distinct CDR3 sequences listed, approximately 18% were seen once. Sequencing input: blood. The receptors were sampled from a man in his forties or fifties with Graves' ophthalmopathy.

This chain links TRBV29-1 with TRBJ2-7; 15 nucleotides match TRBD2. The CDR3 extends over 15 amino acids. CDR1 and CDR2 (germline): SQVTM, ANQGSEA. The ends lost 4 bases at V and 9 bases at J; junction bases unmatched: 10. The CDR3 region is CSVAGGMGLAGGQYF. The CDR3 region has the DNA TGCAGCGTTGCGGGGGGGATGGGACTAGCGGGAGGGCAGTACTTC.

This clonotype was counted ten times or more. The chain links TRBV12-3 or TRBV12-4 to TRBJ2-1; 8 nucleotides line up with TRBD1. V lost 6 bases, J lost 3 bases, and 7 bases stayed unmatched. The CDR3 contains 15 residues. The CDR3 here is CASRSQGALYNEQFF. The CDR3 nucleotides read TGTGCCAGCAGATCTCAGGGGGCCCTCTACAATGAGCAGTTCTTC.

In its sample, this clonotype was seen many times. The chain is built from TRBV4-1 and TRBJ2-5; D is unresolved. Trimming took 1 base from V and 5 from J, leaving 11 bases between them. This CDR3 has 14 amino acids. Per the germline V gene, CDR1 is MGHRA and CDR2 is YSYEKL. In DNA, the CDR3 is TGCGCCAGCAGCCAAGGGGCCGCTTTGGAGACCCAGTACTTC. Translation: CASSQGAALETQYF.

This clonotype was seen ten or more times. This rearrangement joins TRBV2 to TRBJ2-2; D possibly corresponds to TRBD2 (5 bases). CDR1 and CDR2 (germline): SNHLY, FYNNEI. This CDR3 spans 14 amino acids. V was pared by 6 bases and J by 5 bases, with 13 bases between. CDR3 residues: CASREEQATGELFF. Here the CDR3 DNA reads TGTGCCAGCAGGGAGGAGCAGGCGACCGGGGAGCTGTTTTTT.

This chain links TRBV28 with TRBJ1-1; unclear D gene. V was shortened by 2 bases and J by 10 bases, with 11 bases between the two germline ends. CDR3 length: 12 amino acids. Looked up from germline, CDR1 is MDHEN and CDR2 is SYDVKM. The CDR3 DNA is TGTGCCAGCAGTTTACCCCTGGGGAGAGCTTTCTTT. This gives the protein CASSLPLGRAFF.

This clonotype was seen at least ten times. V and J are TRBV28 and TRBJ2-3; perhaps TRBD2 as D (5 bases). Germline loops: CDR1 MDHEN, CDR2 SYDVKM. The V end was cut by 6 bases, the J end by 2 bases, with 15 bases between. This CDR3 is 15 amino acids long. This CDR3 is CASSLAGQSTDTQYF. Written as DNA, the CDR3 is TGTGCCAGCAGCCTAGCTGGGCAGTCCACAGATACGCAGTATTTT.

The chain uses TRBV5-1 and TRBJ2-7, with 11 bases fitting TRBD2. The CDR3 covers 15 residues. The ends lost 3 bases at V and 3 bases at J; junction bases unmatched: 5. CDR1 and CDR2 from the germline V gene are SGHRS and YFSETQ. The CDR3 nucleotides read TGCGCCAGCAGCTATACTAGCGGGAGTTTCTACGAGCAGTACTTC. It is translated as CASSYTSGSFYEQYF.

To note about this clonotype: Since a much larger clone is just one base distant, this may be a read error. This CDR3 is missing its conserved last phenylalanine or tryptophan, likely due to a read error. The CDR3 loop reads CASAGYNEQYL. Here the CDR3 DNA reads TGTGCCAGCGCTGGGTACAACGAGCAGTACCTC. The V and J genes are TRBV12-3 or TRBV12-4 and TRBJ2-7; no clear D gene. The CDR3 has 11 amino acids. Trimming took off 8 bases at V and 5 bases at J, with 10 bases between the two ends.

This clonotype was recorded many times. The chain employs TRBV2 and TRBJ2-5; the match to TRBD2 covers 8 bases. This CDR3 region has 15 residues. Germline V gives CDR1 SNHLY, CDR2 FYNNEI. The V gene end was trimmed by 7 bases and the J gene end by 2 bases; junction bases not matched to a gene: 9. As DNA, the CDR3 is TGTGCCAGCACCCACCGAATAGCGGGACAAGAGACCCAGTACTTC. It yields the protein CASTHRIAGQETQYF. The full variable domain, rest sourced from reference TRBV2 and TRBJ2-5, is EPEVTQTPSHQVTQMGQEVILRCVPISNHLYFYWYRQILGQKVEFLVSFYNNEISEKSEIFDDQFSVERPDGSNFTLKIRSTKLEDSAMYFCASTHRIAGQETQYFGPGTRLLVL.

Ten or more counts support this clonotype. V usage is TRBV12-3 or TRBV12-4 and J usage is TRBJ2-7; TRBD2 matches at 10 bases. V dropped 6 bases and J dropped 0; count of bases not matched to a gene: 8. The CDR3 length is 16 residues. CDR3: CASSSGLAPSSYEQYF. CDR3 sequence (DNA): TGTGCCAGCAGCTCGGGACTAGCGCCTAGCTCCTACGAGCAGTACTTC.